This TCR beta chain was sequenced during a study of blood T cell repertoires in COVID-19. J lost 1 base, V lost 1 base, and 4 bases had no gene match. There are 16 residues in the CDR3. Germline values: CDR1 LNHDA, CDR2 SQIVND (reference sequence). This clone was seen once. The repertoire was sequenced with immunoSEQ multiplex PCR; TCRdb's copy has only in-frame clones and lacks some. The sample lists a few hundred thousand clones, 70% to 90% occurring once. The sequencing sample was made of PBMCs or T cells enriched from blood (not recorded which). The sequence was collected from a middle-aged man who had recovered from COVID-19. This chain connects TRBV19 to TRBJ1-3, with 7 bases matching TRBD1. In nucleotides, the CDR3 is TGTGCCAGTAGTATAGGAGAGACAGGGTCTGGAAACACCATATATTTT. Residues: CASSIGETGSGNTIYF.